The next 28 T cell receptor beta chains were all read from a single sample in a study of spatial heterogeneity in lung cancer. TCRdb redid the calling of the 5' RACE reads with MiXCR, one entry per CDR3 protein. Among about 52,000 distinct CDR3 sequences listed, roughly 7.4% were seen once. The time point here: blood at routine non-recurrence follow-up after resection. Whole RNA was taken from tumor, nontumor lung or frozen PBMC; it was then sequenced unsorted. The specimen was PBMCs, collected at follow-up. Receptors were obtained from a female donor with early-stage non-small cell lung cancer.

There are many counts of this clonotype. V and J are TRBV24-1 and TRBJ2-7; no clear D gene. Germline V gives CDR1 KGHDR, CDR2 SFDVKD. The CDR3 sequence is 13 residues long. V shed 3 bases and J shed 2 bases, with 7 bases lying between them. For the CDR3, the DNA is TGTGCCACCAGTGATCCCCCCGCCTACGAGCAGTACTTC. Translation: CATSDPPAYEQYF.

The rearrangement joins TRBV6-1 to TRBJ1-1; no firm D call. V lost 5 bases to trimming and J lost 0 bases, with 10 bases between them. Per the germline V gene, CDR1 is MNHNS and CDR2 is SASEGT. There are 14 residues in the CDR3. CDR3: CASSPTRMNTEAFF. CDR3 sequence (DNA): TGTGCCAGCAGTCCGACACGGATGAACACTGAAGCTTTCTTT.

The sample holds many counts of this clonotype. The CDR3 is CASSLVGQEEKLFF. CDR3 bases: TGCGCCAGCAGCTTGGTGGGGCAGGAAGAAAAACTGTTTTTT. V usage is TRBV5-1 and J usage is TRBJ1-4, with D possibly matching TRBD1 (5 bases). CDR3 length: 14 residues. Looked up from germline, CDR1 is SGHRS and CDR2 is YFSETQ. V dropped 0 bases and J dropped 8 bases, with 11 bases sitting between them.

The chain uses TRBV6-2 or TRBV6-3 and TRBJ2-5; D not resolved. V lost 3 bases and J 1 base, leaving 15 bases between the germline ends. Germline V gene lookup returns CDR1 MNHEY and CDR2 SVGEGT. This CDR3 has 16 amino acids. In DNA form, the CDR3 reads TGTGCCAGCAGTTATCTTCAAGGGCCCGGCCAAGAGACCCAGTACTTC. Translated: CASSYLQGPGQETQYF.

This clonotype was observed a handful of times. The V call is TRBV7-2, the J call TRBJ2-3, with TRBD1 as a possible D gene (5 bases). The V end was cut by 4 bases, the J end by 5 bases, with 13 bases between. The CDR3 length is 14 residues. CDR1 SGHTA and CDR2 FQGNSA come from the germline V gene. The CDR3 sequence is CASSYITGGDTQYF. The CDR3 bases are TGTGCCAGCAGCTACATTACAGGCGGAGATACGCAGTATTTT.

The chain combines TRBV19 with TRBJ2-6; 8 positions match TRBD1. The CDR3 is made up of 18 amino acids. V lost 4 bases, J lost 2 bases, and 10 bases stayed unmatched. Germline loops: CDR1 LNHDA, CDR2 SQIVND (reference sequence). The CDR3 reads CASSSFAGQAAGANVLTF. The DNA for the CDR3 is TGTGCCAGTAGTAGTTTCGCGGGACAGGCGGCTGGGGCCAACGTCCTGACTTTC.

The chain has TRBV2 and TRBJ2-7; TRBD1 is a possible D gene (5 bases). The CDR3 contains 14 residues. Deletions cut 8 bases from V and 2 bases from J, with 16 bases between. Germline CDR1 and CDR2: SNHLY and FYNNEI. The CDR3 DNA reads TGTGCCAGCGGAAGACTCAGGGTGGCCTACGAGCAGTACTTC. This sequence encodes CASGRLRVAYEQYF.

The chain combines TRBV7-9 with TRBJ2-2; possible D gene TRBD1, 5 bases. The V end lost 1 base, the J end lost 1 base, and 19 bases lay between the germline ends. The CDR3 runs to 19 residues. Looked up from germline, CDR1 is SEHNR and CDR2 is FQNEAQ (reference sequence). CDR3 residues: CASSLVPGRNPKNTGELFF. For the CDR3, the DNA is TGTGCCAGCAGCTTAGTCCCAGGGCGCAACCCCAAGAACACCGGGGAGCTGTTTTTT.

The genes are TRBV5-1 and TRBJ1-1; the match to TRBD1 covers 8 bases. The CDR3 length is 15 residues. Germline V gives CDR1 SGHRS, CDR2 YFSETQ. Losses at the gene ends were 1 base for V and 1 base for J; bases not matched to a gene: 3. CDR3 in amino acids: CASSLQTGENTEAFF. DNA for the CDR3: TGCGCCAGCAGCTTGCAGACAGGGGAGAACACTGAAGCTTTCTTT.

This clonotype was detected only a few times. The gene calls are TRBV20-1 and TRBJ2-5; TRBD2 agrees at 15 bases. Trimming cost V 3 bases and J 5 bases; bases outside gene matches: 7. The CDR3 covers 16 residues. Germline assignment: CDR1 DFQATT and CDR2 SNEGSKA (reference sequence). The CDR3 spells CSASRTSGGARETQYF. As DNA, the CDR3 is TGCAGTGCTAGCAGGACTAGCGGGGGGGCCAGGGAGACCCAGTACTTC.

This clonotype appeared many times. The chain combines TRBV18 with TRBJ2-1; TRBD2 is a possible D gene (5 bases). The CDR3 is made up of 15 amino acids. Germline loops: CDR1 KGHSH, CDR2 LQKENI. V gave up 5 bases and J gave up 2 bases, with 13 bases separating them. The CDR3 is CASSSSTGTYNEQFF. In DNA, the CDR3 is TGTGCCAGCTCATCCTCTACCGGGACCTACAATGAGCAGTTCTTC.

This clonotype was recorded at least ten times. The chain joins TRBV7-9 to TRBJ2-3, with 7 bases that match TRBD1. Trimming at V came to 6 bases and at J to 1 base, leaving 19 bases not matched to a gene. CDR1 and CDR2 from the germline V gene are SEHNR and FQNEAQ (reference sequence). This CDR3 is built from 19 residues. The CDR3: CASSSTGARGRGRTDTQYF. CDR3 coding DNA: TGTGCCAGCAGTTCAACCGGGGCGAGGGGGCGTGGGCGCACAGATACGCAGTATTTT.

The gene calls are TRBV27 and TRBJ1-5; D may be TRBD1 (6 bases). Trimming removed 1 base from V and 0 bases from J, with 10 bases in between. The CDR3 has 16 amino acids. Germline V lookup: CDR1 MNHEY, CDR2 SMNVEV (reference sequence). CDR3 protein: CASSLFPQGSNQPQHF. The CDR3 nucleotides are TGTGCCAGCAGTTTATTTCCACAGGGTAGCAATCAGCCCCAGCATTTT.

This clonotype was seen repeatedly, ten times or more. The CDR3, as DNA: TGTGCCAGTAGCCGCGGACTAGCGGGGGGACAATTGCAAGAGACCCAGTACTTC. It is translated as CASSRGLAGGQLQETQYF. V is TRBV19 and J is TRBJ2-5; 14 nucleotides align to TRBD2. The CDR3 has 18 amino acids. Germline lookup yields CDR1 LNHDA and CDR2 SQIVND (reference sequence). Trimming cost V 6 bases and J 2 bases; bases outside gene matches: 11.

This clonotype was seen only a few times. The chain is built from TRBV6-1 and TRBJ1-1; TRBD1 aligns across 7 bases. Germline CDR1 reads MNHNS; CDR2 reads SASEGT. The V and J ends lost 6 bases and 4 bases, in that order; junction bases with no gene match: 2. The CDR3 is 12 amino acids. CDR3 residues: CASSNRGTEAFF. DNA for the CDR3: TGTGCCAGCAGCAACAGGGGCACTGAAGCTTTCTTT.

V gene TRBV7-9 combines with J gene TRBJ2-2; D unclear. CDR3 length equals 15 residues. The germline gives CDR1 SEHNR, CDR2 FQNEAQ (reference sequence). Deletions cut 6 bases from V and 1 base from J, with 12 bases between. DNA of the CDR3: TGTGCCAGCAGAGCTCAGACAAGGAACACCGGGGAGCTGTTTTTT. Amino acid sequence: CASRAQTRNTGELFF.

Ten or more counts support this clonotype. This chain links TRBV6-1 with TRBJ2-3; D not certain. CDR3 size: 13 residues. The germline CDR1 and CDR2 sequences are MNHNS and SASEGT. Between the trimmed V and J ends, which lost 8 bases and 3 bases, there was a span of 12 bases. The CDR3 coding sequence is TGTGCCAGCGGGGTAGTCAATACAGATACGCAGTATTTT. It codes for CASGVVNTDTQYF.

This clonotype was recorded a few times. This chain connects TRBV7-9 to TRBJ2-1; 9 bases align to TRBD2. The CDR3 runs to 15 residues. The V gene end was trimmed by 5 bases and the J gene end by 8 bases; junction bases not matched to a gene: 10. Per germline, CDR1 SEHNR and CDR2 FQNEAQ (reference sequence). The CDR3 spells CASSPWRGGGDEQFF. In DNA, the CDR3 is TGTGCCAGCAGCCCGTGGCGGGGGGGCGGCGATGAGCAGTTCTTC.

This clonotype was seen ten or more times. The rearrangement joins TRBV6-6 to TRBJ1-2, with D unresolved. From germline, CDR1 is MNHNY and CDR2 SVGAGI (reference sequence). Trimming left V 4 bases short and J 0 bases short, with 9 bases between. The CDR3 is 14 residues long. DNA of the CDR3: TGTGCCAGCAGTTTGAGGACTTCTAACTATGGCTACACCTTC. It encodes CASSLRTSNYGYTF.

This clonotype was observed many times. The rearrangement joins TRBV24-1 to TRBJ1-5; TRBD1 aligns across 8 bases. Germline CDR1 reads KGHDR; CDR2 reads SFDVKD. The ends lost 9 bases at V and 0 bases at J; junction bases unmatched: 3. CDR3 length: 14 residues. As DNA, the CDR3 is TGTGCCACCCTGGACAGGGATAGCAATCAGCCCCAGCATTTT. It yields the protein CATLDRDSNQPQHF.

This clonotype was recorded many times. The chain is built from TRBV4-1 and TRBJ1-2; D might be TRBD1 (5 bases). The CDR3 is 12 residues long. V was cut by 3 bases and J by 4 bases, with 6 bases left in between. CDR1 and CDR2 (germline): MGHRA, YSYEKL. DNA for the CDR3: TGCGCCAGCAGCCAGCAGGGCTATGGCTACACCTTC. It encodes CASSQQGYGYTF.

There are many counts of this clonotype. The V and J genes are TRBV19 and TRBJ2-7; D unclear. V gave up 3 bases and J gave up 4 bases, with 7 bases separating them. CDR3 length: 12 amino acids. Germline CDR1 and CDR2: LNHDA and SQIVND (reference sequence). This CDR3 reads CASSMKGYEQYF. CDR3 nucleotides: TGTGCCAGTAGTATGAAGGGATACGAGCAGTACTTC.

This clonotype was found many times. The V and J genes are TRBV6-6 and TRBJ2-6; the D is unclear. V lost 6 bases and J lost 1, with 10 bases in between. The CDR3 is made up of 15 amino acids. The V gene's germline CDR1 is MNHNY and CDR2 SVGAGI (reference sequence). CDR3 protein: CASSFPSSGANVLTF. The DNA for the CDR3 is TGTGCCAGCAGCTTCCCCAGTTCTGGGGCCAACGTCCTGACTTTC.

This clonotype occurred many times. The V call is TRBV7-2, the J call TRBJ1-5; D ambiguous. The CDR3 sequence is 13 residues long. Germline V gene sequence: CDR1 SGHTA, CDR2 FQGNSA. Deletions cut 2 bases from V and 4 bases from J, with 6 bases between. The CDR3 sequence is CASSLMWNQPQHF. The CDR3 coding sequence is TGTGCCAGCAGCTTAATGTGGAATCAGCCCCAGCATTTT.

This clonotype has at least ten counts. V gene TRBV5-1 combines with J gene TRBJ2-3; 8 bases match TRBD2. Trimming removed 4 bases from V and 5 bases from J; junction bases left unmatched: 15. The CDR3 sequence is 17 residues long. From germline, CDR1 is SGHRS and CDR2 YFSETQ. The DNA for the CDR3 is TGCGCCAGCAGCACCGGATCCCTGGCGGGGGGCGTAGATACGCAGTATTTT. Translated: CASSTGSLAGGVDTQYF.

This clonotype was counted many times. V and J are TRBV10-2 and TRBJ1-5, with 8 positions matching TRBD1. This CDR3 comprises 13 residues. Trimming took 10 bases from V and 8 from J; bases not matched to a gene: 10. Germline-derived CDR1 and CDR2 are WSHSY and SAAADI. The CDR3 protein is CATADRVVEPQHF. For the CDR3, the DNA is TGCGCCACCGCGGACAGGGTAGTTGAGCCCCAGCATTTT.

This clonotype was detected ten times or more. V gene TRBV2 combines with J gene TRBJ2-2, with 7 bases fitting TRBD1. J was trimmed by 6 bases and V by 6 bases; bases with no gene match: 7. Germline assignment: CDR1 SNHLY and CDR2 FYNNEI. The CDR3 spans 14 residues. Written as DNA, the CDR3 is TGTGCCAGCAGGCAAACAGGGGTTCCCGGGGAGCTGTTTTTT. This sequence encodes CASRQTGVPGELFF.

This clonotype was seen ten or more times. The V and J genes are TRBV27 and TRBJ2-3; D uncertain. This CDR3 region has 15 residues. CDR1 and CDR2 from the germline V gene are MNHEY and SMNVEV (reference sequence). The ends were cut back, 3 bases at V and 2 bases at J, with 12 bases in the middle. CDR3 coding DNA: TGTGCCAGCAGTTTTTGGTCAGACAACACAGATACGCAGTATTTT. It is translated as CASSFWSDNTDTQYF.